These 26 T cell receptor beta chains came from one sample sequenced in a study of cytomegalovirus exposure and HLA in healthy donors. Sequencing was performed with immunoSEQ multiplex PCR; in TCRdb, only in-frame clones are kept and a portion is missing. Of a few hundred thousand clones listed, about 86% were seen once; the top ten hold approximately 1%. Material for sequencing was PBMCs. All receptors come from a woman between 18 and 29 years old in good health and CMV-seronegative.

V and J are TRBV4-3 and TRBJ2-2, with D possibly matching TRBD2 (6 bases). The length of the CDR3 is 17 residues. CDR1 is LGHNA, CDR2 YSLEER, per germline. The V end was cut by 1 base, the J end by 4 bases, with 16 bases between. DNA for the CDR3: TGCGCCAGCAGCCAAGGAACTGCGGGGCCTGGCACCGGGGAGCTGTTTTTT. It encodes CASSQGTAGPGTGELFF.

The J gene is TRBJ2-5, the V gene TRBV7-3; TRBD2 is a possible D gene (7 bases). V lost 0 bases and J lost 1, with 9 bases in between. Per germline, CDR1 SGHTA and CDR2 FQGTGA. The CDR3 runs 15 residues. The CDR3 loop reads CASSLTAGAQETQYF. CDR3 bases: TGTGCCAGCAGCTTAACGGCGGGGGCCCAAGAGACCCAGTACTTC.

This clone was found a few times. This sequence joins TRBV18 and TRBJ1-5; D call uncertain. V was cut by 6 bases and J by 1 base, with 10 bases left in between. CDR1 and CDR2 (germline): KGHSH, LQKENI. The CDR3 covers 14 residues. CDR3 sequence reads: CASSVSVSNQPQHF. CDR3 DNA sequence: TGTGCCAGCTCCGTGAGCGTAAGCAATCAGCCCCAGCATTTT.

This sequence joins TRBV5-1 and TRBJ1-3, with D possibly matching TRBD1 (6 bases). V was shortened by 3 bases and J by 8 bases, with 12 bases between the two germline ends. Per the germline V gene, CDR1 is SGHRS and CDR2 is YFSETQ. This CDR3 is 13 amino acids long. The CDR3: CASSSRGTDTIYF. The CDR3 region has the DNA TGCGCCAGCAGCTCCAGGGGAACAGACACCATATATTTT.

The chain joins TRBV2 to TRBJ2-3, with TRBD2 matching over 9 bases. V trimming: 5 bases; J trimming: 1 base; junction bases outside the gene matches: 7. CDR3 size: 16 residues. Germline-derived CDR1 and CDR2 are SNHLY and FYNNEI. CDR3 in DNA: TGTGCCAGCAGTTTGGAGGAGCGGGAGGGCACAGATACGCAGTATTTT. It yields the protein CASSLEEREGTDTQYF.

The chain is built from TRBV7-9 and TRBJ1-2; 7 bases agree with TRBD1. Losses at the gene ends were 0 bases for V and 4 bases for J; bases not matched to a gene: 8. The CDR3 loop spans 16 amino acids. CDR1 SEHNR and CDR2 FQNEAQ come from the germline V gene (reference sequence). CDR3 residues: CASSLAQLNRGYGYTF. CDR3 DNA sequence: TGTGCCAGCAGCTTAGCGCAGCTTAACAGGGGCTATGGCTACACCTTC.

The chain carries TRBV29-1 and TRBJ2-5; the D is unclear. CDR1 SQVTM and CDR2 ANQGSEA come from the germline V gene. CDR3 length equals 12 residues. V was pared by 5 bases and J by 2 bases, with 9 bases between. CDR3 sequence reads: CSVFGDQETQYF. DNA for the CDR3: TGCAGCGTTTTCGGTGATCAAGAGACCCAGTACTTC.

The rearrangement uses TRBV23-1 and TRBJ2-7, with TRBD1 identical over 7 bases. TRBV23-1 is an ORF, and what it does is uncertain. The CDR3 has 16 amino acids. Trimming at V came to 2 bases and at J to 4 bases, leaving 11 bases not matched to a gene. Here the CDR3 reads CASSQGDRGPGYEQYF. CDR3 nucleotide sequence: TGCGCCAGCAGTCAAGGAGATAGGGGGCCGGGATACGAGCAGTACTTC.

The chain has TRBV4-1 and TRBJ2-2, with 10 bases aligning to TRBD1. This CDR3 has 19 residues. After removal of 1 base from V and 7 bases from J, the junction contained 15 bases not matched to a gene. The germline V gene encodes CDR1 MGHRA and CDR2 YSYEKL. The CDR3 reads CASSQVATGGRIGGGELFF. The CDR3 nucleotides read TGCGCCAGCAGCCAAGTTGCGACAGGGGGCAGGATAGGAGGCGGGGAGCTGTTTTTT.

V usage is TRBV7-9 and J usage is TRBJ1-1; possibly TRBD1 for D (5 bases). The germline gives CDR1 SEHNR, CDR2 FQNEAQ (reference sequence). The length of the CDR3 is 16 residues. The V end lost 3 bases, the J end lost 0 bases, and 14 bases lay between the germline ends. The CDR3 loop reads CASSFTWTLLNTEAFF. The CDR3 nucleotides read TGTGCCAGCAGCTTCACCTGGACACTCTTGAACACTGAAGCTTTCTTT.

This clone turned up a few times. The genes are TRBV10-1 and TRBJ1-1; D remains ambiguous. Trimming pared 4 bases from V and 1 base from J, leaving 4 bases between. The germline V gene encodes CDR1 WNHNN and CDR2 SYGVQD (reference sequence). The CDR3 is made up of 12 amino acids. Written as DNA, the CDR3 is TGCGCCAGCAGTGCGGGGAACACTGAAGCTTTCTTT. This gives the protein CASSAGNTEAFF.

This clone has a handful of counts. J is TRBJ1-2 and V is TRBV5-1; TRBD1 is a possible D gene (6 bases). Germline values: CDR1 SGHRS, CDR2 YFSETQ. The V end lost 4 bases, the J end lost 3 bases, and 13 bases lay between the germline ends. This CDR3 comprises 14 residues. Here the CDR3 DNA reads TGCGCCAGCAGCATGGACAGCGGGGACTATGGCTACACCTTC. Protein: CASSMDSGDYGYTF.

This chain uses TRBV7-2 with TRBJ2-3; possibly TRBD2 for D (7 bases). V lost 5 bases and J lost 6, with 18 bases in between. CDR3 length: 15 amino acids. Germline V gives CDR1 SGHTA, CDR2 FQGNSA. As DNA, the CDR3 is TGTGCCAGCAGCCCTAGGGGGGGCCCCCGGGATACGCAGTATTTT. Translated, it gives CASSPRGGPRDTQYF.

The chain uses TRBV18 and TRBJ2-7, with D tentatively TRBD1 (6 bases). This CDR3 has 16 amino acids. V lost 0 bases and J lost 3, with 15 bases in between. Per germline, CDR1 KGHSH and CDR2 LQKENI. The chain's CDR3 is CASSPPSRTAFYEQYF. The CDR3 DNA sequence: TGTGCCAGCTCACCACCCTCCAGGACAGCTTTCTACGAGCAGTACTTC.

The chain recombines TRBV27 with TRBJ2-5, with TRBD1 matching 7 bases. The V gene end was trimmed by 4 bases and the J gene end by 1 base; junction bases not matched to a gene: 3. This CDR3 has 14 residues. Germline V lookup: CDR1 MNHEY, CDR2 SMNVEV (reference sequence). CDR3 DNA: TGTGCCAGCAGTTCACAGGGGTTCCAAGAGACCCAGTACTTC. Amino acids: CASSSQGFQETQYF.

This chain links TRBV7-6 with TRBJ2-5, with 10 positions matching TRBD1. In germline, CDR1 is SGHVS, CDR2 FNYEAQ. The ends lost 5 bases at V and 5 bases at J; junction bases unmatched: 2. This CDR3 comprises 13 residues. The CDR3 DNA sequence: TGTGCCAGCAGCGGGACAGGGGCTGAGACCCAGTACTTC. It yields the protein CASSGTGAETQYF. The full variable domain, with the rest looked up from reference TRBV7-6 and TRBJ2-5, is GAGVSQSPRYKVTKRGQDVALRCDPISGHVSLYWYRQALGQGPEFLTYFNYEAQQDKSGLPNDRFSAERPEGSISTLTIQRTEQRDSAMYRCASSGTGAETQYFGPGTRLLVL.

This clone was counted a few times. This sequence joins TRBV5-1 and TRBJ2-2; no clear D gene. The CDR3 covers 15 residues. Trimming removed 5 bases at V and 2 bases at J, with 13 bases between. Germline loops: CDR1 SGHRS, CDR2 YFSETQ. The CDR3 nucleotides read TGCGCCAGCAGTGCTACTTCCGCTAACACCGGGGAGCTGTTTTTT. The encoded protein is CASSATSANTGELFF.

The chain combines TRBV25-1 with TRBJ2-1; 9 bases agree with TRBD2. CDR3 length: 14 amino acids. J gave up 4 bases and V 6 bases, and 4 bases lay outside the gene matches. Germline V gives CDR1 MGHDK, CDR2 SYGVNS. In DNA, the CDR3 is TGTGCCAGCAGCAGGGCGGGAGGGTACAATGAGCAGTTCTTC. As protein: CASSRAGGYNEQFF.

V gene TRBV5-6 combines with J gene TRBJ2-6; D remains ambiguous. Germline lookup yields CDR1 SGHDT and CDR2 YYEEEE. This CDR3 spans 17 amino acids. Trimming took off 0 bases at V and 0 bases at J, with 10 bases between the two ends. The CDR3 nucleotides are TGTGCCAGCAGCTTGGGTCCAGCGAGCTCTGGGGCCAACGTCCTGACTTTC. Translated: CASSLGPASSGANVLTF.

This CDR3 is CASRPGHRNYGYTF. The CDR3 nucleotides are TGTGCCAGCAGGCCGGGACACCGAAACTATGGCTACACCTTC. The chain uses TRBV6-1 and TRBJ1-2, with a possible D match to TRBD1 (6 bases). The CDR3 runs to 14 residues. V lost 6 bases, J lost 2 bases, and 13 bases lay in between. The germline CDR1 and CDR2 sequences are MNHNS and SASEGT.

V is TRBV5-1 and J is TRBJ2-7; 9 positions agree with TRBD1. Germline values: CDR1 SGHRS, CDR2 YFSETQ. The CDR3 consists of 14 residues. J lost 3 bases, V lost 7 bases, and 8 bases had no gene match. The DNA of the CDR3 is TGCGCCAGCCATACAGGGGGCCAGGGCTACGAGCAGTACTTC. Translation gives CASHTGGQGYEQYF. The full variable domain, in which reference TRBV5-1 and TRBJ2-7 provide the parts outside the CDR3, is KAGVTQTPRYLIKTRGQQVTLSCSPISGHRSVSWYQQTPGQGLQFLFEYFSETQRNKGNFPGRFSGRQFSNSRSEMNVSTLELGDSALYLCASHTGGQGYEQYFGPGTRLTVT.

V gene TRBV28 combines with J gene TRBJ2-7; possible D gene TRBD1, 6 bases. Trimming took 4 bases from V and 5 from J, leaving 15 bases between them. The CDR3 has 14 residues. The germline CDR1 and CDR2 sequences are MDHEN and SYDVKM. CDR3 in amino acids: CASSSSSSGDEQYF. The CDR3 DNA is TGTGCCAGCAGTTCCTCTTCCTCAGGGGACGAGCAGTACTTC. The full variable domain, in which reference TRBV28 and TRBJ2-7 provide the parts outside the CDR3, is DVKVTQSSRYLVKRTGEKVFLECVQDMDHENMFWYRQDPGLGLRLIYFSYDVKMKEKGDIPEGYSVSREKKERFSLILESASTNQTSMYLCASSSSSSGDEQYFGPGTRLTVT.

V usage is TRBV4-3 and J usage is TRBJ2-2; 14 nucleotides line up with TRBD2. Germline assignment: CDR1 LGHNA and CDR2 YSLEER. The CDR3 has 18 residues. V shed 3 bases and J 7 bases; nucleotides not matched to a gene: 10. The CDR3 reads CASSQGTSGGLSNGELFF. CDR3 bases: TGCGCCAGCAGCCAGGGGACTAGCGGGGGCCTCAGCAACGGGGAGCTGTTTTTT.

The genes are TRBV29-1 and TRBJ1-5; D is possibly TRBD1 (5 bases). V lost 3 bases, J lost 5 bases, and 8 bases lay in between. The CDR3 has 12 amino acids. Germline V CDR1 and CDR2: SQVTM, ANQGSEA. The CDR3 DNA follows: TGCAGCGTTGATGTAGGGGATCAGCCCCAGCATTTT. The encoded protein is CSVDVGDQPQHF.

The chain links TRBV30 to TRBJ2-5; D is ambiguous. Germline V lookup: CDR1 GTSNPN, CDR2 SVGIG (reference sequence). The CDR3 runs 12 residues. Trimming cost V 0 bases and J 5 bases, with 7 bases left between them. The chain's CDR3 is CAWSVQQETQYF. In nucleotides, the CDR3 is TGTGCCTGGAGTGTACAGCAGGAGACCCAGTACTTC. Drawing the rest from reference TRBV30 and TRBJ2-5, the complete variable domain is SQTIHQWPATLVQPVGSPLSLECTVEGTSNPNLYWYRQAAGRGLQLLFYSVGIGQISSEVPQNLSASRPQDRQFILSSKKLLLSDSGFYLCAWSVQQETQYFGPGTRLLVL.

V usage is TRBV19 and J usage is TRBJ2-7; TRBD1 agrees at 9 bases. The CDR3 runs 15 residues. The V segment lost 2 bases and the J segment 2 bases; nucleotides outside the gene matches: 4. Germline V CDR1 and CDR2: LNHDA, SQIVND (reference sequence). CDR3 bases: TGTGCCAGTAGTATAACGGGACAGGGTCCCTACGAGCAGTACTTC. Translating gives CASSITGQGPYEQYF. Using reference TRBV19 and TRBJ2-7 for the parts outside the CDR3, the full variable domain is DGGITQSPKYLFRKEGQNVTLSCEQNLNHDAMYWYRQDPGQGLRLIYYSQIVNDFQKGDIAEGYSVSREKKESFPLTVTSAQKNPTAFYLCASSITGQGPYEQYFGPGTRLTVT.